The present TCR beta chain was sequenced within a study of blood T cell repertoires in COVID-19. Losses at the gene ends were 2 bases for V and 5 bases for J; bases not matched to a gene: 9. The CDR3 length is 16 residues. The V gene's germline CDR1 is SGHKS and CDR2 YYEKEE (reference sequence). Some clones are missing from TCRdb's copy, which holds only in-frame ones; the method was immunoSEQ multiplex PCR. Among 150,000 to 200,000 clones listed, roughly 84% were seen once. The chain uses TRBV5-5 and TRBJ2-1; 8 nucleotides line up with TRBD2. The sequence was collected from a woman of 80 years or more with active or convalescent COVID-19. Sequenced: peripheral blood. CDR3 coding DNA: TGTGCCAGCAGCTTAATGCGACTAGCGCCAAACAATGAGCAGTTCTTC. Residues: CASSLMRLAPNNEQFF.